The 18 T cell receptor beta chains given below trace back to one sample, sequenced in a study of blood T cell repertoires in COVID-19. Assay used: immunoSEQ multiplex PCR; TCRdb lists only in-frame clones, some missing. The sample shows approximately 70,000 clones, around 81% of them seen only once. Material for sequencing was peripheral blood. The receptors were gathered from a woman aged 60-70 years with acute or convalescent COVID-19.

This chain uses TRBV27 with TRBJ1-6; 9 nucleotides align to TRBD1. V trimming: 5 bases; J trimming: 7 bases; junction bases outside the gene matches: 24. Germline CDR1 MNHEY, CDR2 SMNVEV (reference sequence). The CDR3 has 21 amino acids. CDR3 in amino acids: CASSHNPRGQGLRVGNSPLHF. The CDR3 DNA follows: TGTGCCAGCAGTCATAACCCCCGGGGACAGGGTTTAAGGGTGGGGAATTCACCCCTCCACTTT.

The rearrangement joins TRBV24-1 to TRBJ2-3; no reliable D call. Germline values: CDR1 KGHDR, CDR2 SFDVKD. The ends were cut back, 5 bases at V and 1 base at J, with 6 bases in the middle. This CDR3 region has 13 residues. Here the CDR3 DNA reads TGTGCCACCAGTGCCTTTCGCACAGATACGCAGTATTTT. Amino acid sequence: CATSAFRTDTQYF.

The genes are TRBV6-1 and TRBJ1-1; 7 bases agree with TRBD1. This CDR3 is 15 amino acids long. V lost 1 base to trimming and J lost 4 bases; unmatched junction nucleotides: 6. Germline V gives CDR1 MNHNS, CDR2 SASEGT. The DNA for the CDR3 is TGTGCCAGCAGTGAAGTGACAGGGTCCCGCACTGAAGCTTTCTTT. This translates into CASSEVTGSRTEAFF.

This clone appeared once. This rearrangement joins TRBV13 to TRBJ1-2; D remains ambiguous. This CDR3 comprises 14 residues. Germline V gene data show CDR1 as PRHDT and CDR2 as FYEKMQ (reference sequence). Trimming stripped 0 bases from V and 2 bases from J, with 7 bases between. This chain's CDR3 is CASSLGTANYGYTF. DNA for the CDR3: TGTGCCAGCAGCTTAGGTACAGCCAACTATGGCTACACCTTC. The whole variable domain, filled in from reference TRBV13 and TRBJ1-2, reads AAGVIQSPRHLIKEKRETATLKCYPIPRHDTVYWYQQGPGQDPQFLISFYEKMQSDKGSIPDRFSAQQFSDYHSELNMSSLELGDSALYFCASSLGTANYGYTFGSGTRLTVV.

V usage is TRBV5-1 and J usage is TRBJ2-3, with D possibly TRBD1 on 5 matching bases. CDR1 is SGHRS and CDR2 is YFSETQ in the germline V gene. This CDR3 spans 13 amino acids. V shed 4 bases and J shed 3 bases, with 9 bases lying between them. CDR3 coding DNA: TGCGCCAGCAGCACAGGTGGAACAGATACGCAGTATTTT. This codes for CASSTGGTDTQYF.

The count of this clone is one. J is TRBJ2-1 and V is TRBV11-3, with 7 bases that match TRBD1. V lost 4 bases and J lost 3; bases outside the gene matches: 6. Germline values: CDR1 SGHNT, CDR2 YENEEA. This CDR3 contains 15 residues. The CDR3: CASSSPGQNYNEQFF. DNA for the CDR3: TGTGCCAGCAGCTCCCCGGGACAGAACTACAATGAGCAGTTCTTC.

The V and J genes are TRBV2 and TRBJ1-6; 8 bases are shared with TRBD1. This CDR3 spans 17 amino acids. Germline V lookup: CDR1 SNHLY, CDR2 FYNNEI. J lost 8 bases, V lost 5 bases, and 14 bases had no gene match. The CDR3 DNA reads TGTGCCAGCAGTCCCATCCTCGGGACAGGAATGGATTCACCCCTCCACTTT. Amino acid sequence: CASSPILGTGMDSPLHF.

The J gene is TRBJ2-1, the V gene TRBV7-9, with a possible D match to TRBD2 (6 bases). The CDR3 runs 15 residues. Trimming cost V 4 bases and J 4 bases, with 14 bases left between them. Germline values: CDR1 SEHNR, CDR2 FQNEAQ (reference sequence). CDR3: CASSSSGLLYNEQFF. The CDR3 DNA follows: TGTGCCAGCAGCTCCTCGGGACTGCTATACAATGAGCAGTTCTTC.

The rearrangement joins TRBV15 to TRBJ1-2; no clear D gene. Trimming left V 2 bases short and J 8 bases short, with 18 bases between. Germline values: CDR1 LNHNV, CDR2 YYDKDF (reference sequence). The CDR3 sequence is 15 residues long. This CDR3 reads CATSRSSEAIGGYTF. The CDR3 bases are TGTGCCACCAGCAGAAGCTCAGAAGCGATAGGAGGCTACACCTTC.

J is TRBJ2-5 and V is TRBV4-2; TRBD1 might be the D (5 bases). CDR1 is LGHNA, CDR2 YNFKEQ, per germline. This CDR3 is built from 15 residues. The V and J ends lost 0 bases and 1 base respectively, with 9 bases between them. CDR3 nucleotide sequence: TGTGCCAGCAGCCAAGATGACAGAAGCCAAGAGACCCAGTACTTC. As protein: CASSQDDRSQETQYF.

The V call is TRBV27, the J call TRBJ1-1; D gene ambiguous. Trimming left V 3 bases short and J 2 bases short, with 10 bases between. Germline CDR1 reads MNHEY; CDR2 reads SMNVEV (reference sequence). This CDR3 comprises 14 residues. The CDR3 coding sequence is TGTGCCAGCAGTTTCCAGGTTCCTAACACTGAAGCTTTCTTT. Translated: CASSFQVPNTEAFF.

This chain links TRBV6-5 with TRBJ1-4; the D gene is possibly TRBD1 (6 bases). Looked up from germline, CDR1 is MNHEY and CDR2 is SVGAGI. The CDR3 contains 11 residues. Trimming took off 6 bases at V and 10 bases at J, with 9 bases between the two ends. The CDR3 bases are TGTGCCAGCAGGGACAGAGGAAAACTGTTTTTT. This sequence encodes CASRDRGKLFF.

CDR3 amino acids: CATSARFSATFLNEKLFF. The DNA of the CDR3 is TGTGCCACTTCAGCCCGTTTCAGCGCTACCTTTCTTAATGAAAAACTGTTTTTT. J is TRBJ1-4 and V is TRBV25-1; no clear D. The CDR3 totals 18 residues. The germline V gene has CDR1 MGHDK and CDR2 SYGVNS. The V end was cut by 10 bases, the J end by 4 bases, with 28 bases between.

This clone was seen many times. The chain employs TRBV11-3 and TRBJ1-2; 9 positions match TRBD1. Germline CDR1 and CDR2: SGHNT and YENEEA. The CDR3 has 16 residues. V was pared by 3 bases and J by 4 bases, with 9 bases of the junction left unmatched. CDR3 nucleotide sequence: TGTGCCAGCAGCTTGCCGGACAGGGGCCATCTCTATGGCTACACCTTC. It specifies CASSLPDRGHLYGYTF.

The chain carries TRBV7-9 and TRBJ1-1; D call uncertain. CDR1 is SEHNR and CDR2 is FQNEAQ in the germline V gene (reference sequence). The V end lost 5 bases, the J end lost 0 bases, and 10 bases lay between the germline ends. This CDR3 spans 14 amino acids. For the CDR3, the DNA is TGTGCCAGCAGCGCACAAGTAATGAACACTGAAGCTTTCTTT. Its translation is CASSAQVMNTEAFF.

The V gene is TRBV5-4, the J gene TRBJ2-4, with 13 bases fitting TRBD2. The CDR3 covers 17 residues. Germline trimming cut 4 bases from V and 1 base from J; bases unmatched to any gene: 5. The V gene's germline CDR1 is SGHNT and CDR2 YYREEE (reference sequence). In nucleotides, the CDR3 is TGTGCCAGCAGCCCGGGACTAGCGGGGACCGCCAAAAACATTCAGTACTTC. Its translation: CASSPGLAGTAKNIQYF.

The gene calls are TRBV19 and TRBJ2-5; unclear D gene. Trimming shortened V by 5 bases and J by 1 base, and 14 bases separated the two germline ends. This CDR3 comprises 15 residues. The germline CDR1 and CDR2 sequences are LNHDA and SQIVND (reference sequence). This CDR3 reads CASSGSSVTQETQYF. The CDR3 nucleotides are TGTGCCAGTAGTGGATCCAGCGTCACCCAAGAGACCCAGTACTTC. The variable domain in full, with the rest retrieved from reference TRBV19 and TRBJ2-5, is DGGITQSPKYLFRKEGQNVTLSCEQNLNHDAMYWYRQDPGQGLRLIYYSQIVNDFQKGDIAEGYSVSREKKESFPLTVTSAQKNPTAFYLCASSGSSVTQETQYFGPGTRLLVL.

V gene TRBV27 combines with J gene TRBJ1-2; D possibly corresponds to TRBD1 (6 bases). Per germline, CDR1 MNHEY and CDR2 SMNVEV (reference sequence). Trimming took off 4 bases at V and 7 bases at J, with 19 bases between the two ends. This CDR3 has 15 amino acids. The CDR3 spells CASSSLPTGSSGYTF. In DNA, the CDR3 is TGTGCCAGCAGTTCCCTTCCCACAGGGAGTAGTGGCTACACCTTC.